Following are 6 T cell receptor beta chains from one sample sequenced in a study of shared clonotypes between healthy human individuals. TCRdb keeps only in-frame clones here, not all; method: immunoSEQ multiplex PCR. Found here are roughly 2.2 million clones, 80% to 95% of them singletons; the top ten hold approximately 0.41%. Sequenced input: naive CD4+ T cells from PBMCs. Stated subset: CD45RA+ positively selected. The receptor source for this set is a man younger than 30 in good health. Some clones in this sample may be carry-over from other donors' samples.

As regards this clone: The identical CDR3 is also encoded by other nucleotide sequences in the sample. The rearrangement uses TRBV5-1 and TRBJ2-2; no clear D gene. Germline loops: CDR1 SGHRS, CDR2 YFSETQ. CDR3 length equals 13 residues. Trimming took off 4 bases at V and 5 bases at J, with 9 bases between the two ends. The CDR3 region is CASSPEPTGELFF. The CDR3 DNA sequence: TGCGCCAGCAGCCCCGAACCGACCGGGGAGCTGTTTTTT. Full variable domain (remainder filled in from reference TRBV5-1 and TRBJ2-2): KAGVTQTPRYLIKTRGQQVTLSCSPISGHRSVSWYQQTPGQGLQFLFEYFSETQRNKGNFPGRFSGRQFSNSRSEMNVSTLELGDSALYLCASSPEPTGELFFGEGSRLTVL.

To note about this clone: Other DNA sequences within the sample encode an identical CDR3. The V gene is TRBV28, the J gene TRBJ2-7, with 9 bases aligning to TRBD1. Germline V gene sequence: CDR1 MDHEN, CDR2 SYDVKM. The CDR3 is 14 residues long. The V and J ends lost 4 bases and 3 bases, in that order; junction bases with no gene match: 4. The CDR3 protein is CASSYPGQGYEQYF. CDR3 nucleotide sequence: TGTGCCAGCAGTTACCCGGGACAGGGCTACGAGCAGTACTTC.

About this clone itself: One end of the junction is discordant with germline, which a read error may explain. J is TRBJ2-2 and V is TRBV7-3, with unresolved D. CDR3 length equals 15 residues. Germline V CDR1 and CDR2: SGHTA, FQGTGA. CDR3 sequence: CASSLTGSGAGELFF. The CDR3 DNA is TGTGCCAGCAGCCTAACGGGTTCGGGTGCCGGGGAGCTGTTTTTT. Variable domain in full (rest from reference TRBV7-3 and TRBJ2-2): GAGVSQTPSNKVTEKGKYVELRCDPISGHTALYWYRQSLGQGPEFLIYFQGTGAADDSGLPNDRFFAVRPEGSVSTLKIQRTERGDSAVYLCASSLTGSGAGELFFGEGSRLTVL.

CDR3 DNA sequence: TGTGCCAGCAGCTTACTGGAGGGGGCGCGTACTGAAGCTTTCTTT. Translation: CASSLLEGARTEAFF. The chain employs TRBV7-8 and TRBJ1-1; 7 nucleotides line up with TRBD1. The CDR3 covers 15 residues. Germline V lookup: CDR1 SGHVS, CDR2 FQNEAQ. V was pared by 2 bases and J by 5 bases, with 8 bases of the junction left unmatched.

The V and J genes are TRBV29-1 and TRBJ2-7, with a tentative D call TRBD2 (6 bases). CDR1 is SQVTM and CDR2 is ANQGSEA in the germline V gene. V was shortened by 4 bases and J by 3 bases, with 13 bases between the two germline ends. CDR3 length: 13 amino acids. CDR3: CSVVGAGNYEQYF. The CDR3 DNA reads TGCAGCGTTGTCGGGGCGGGGAACTACGAGCAGTACTTC.

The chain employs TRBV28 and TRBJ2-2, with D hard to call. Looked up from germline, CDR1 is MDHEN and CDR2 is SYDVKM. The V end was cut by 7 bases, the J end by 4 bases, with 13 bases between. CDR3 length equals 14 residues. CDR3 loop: CASTTLSGTGELFF. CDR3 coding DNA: TGTGCCAGCACAACTTTATCGGGCACCGGGGAGCTGTTTTTT.